The rows below give T cell receptor beta chains drawn from one sample of a study of T cell clonotyping in hematopoietic cell transplantation. TCRdb's table, derived via immunoSEQ multiplex PCR, lists solely in-frame clones and lacks some. The data show about 69,000 clones, 94% seen once. The material sequenced was peripheral blood mononuclear cells. The receptors were gathered from a man aged 50 or older in good health. Some clones in this sample may be carry-over from other donors' samples. Both conserved end residues are part of each CDR3. The D gene is left open where the match is weak. Rows give clone size only sometimes, using once, few, many, or a class for an expanded clone.

clone size: .
V gene: TRBV29-1
D gene: .
J gene: TRBJ1-2
CDR3 DNA: TGCAGCGTTGAGTCTGGGGCCGGCGGCTACACCTTC
CDR3 protein: CSVESGAGGYTF

clone size: .
V gene: TRBV29-1
D gene: TRBD2
J gene: TRBJ2-7
CDR3 DNA: TGCAGCGTAGTCGGGACTAGCGGGGGGAACTCCTACGAGCAGTACTTC
CDR3 protein: CSVVGTSGGNSYEQYF

clone size: .
V gene: TRBV6-5
D gene: .
J gene: TRBJ1-1
CDR3 DNA: TGTGCCAGCAGTTACACCGGGGGTAGCACTGAAGCTTTCTTT
CDR3 protein: CASSYTGGSTEAFF

clone size: .
V gene: TRBV28
D gene: .
J gene: TRBJ1-4
CDR3 DNA: TGTGCCAGCAGATTACAAGGCGGCGAAAAACTGTTTTTT
CDR3 protein: CASRLQGGEKLFF

clone size: .
V gene: TRBV7-6
D gene: .
J gene: TRBJ2-7
CDR3 DNA: TGTGCCAGCAGCTCGCCGACAGACTACGAGCAGTACTTC
CDR3 protein: CASSSPTDYEQYF

clone size: .
V gene: TRBV29-1
D gene: .
J gene: TRBJ2-7
CDR3 DNA: TGCAGCGTTGTCAGCAGTCTATACTACGAGCAGTACTTC
CDR3 protein: CSVVSSLYYEQYF

clone size: .
V gene: TRBV28
D gene: .
J gene: TRBJ1-1
CDR3 DNA: TGTGCCAGCAGTCCCCTAGCCGCAACGACTGAAGCTTTCTTT
CDR3 protein: CASSPLAATTEAFF

clone size: .
V gene: TRBV11-3
D gene: .
J gene: TRBJ2-7
CDR3 DNA: TGTGCCAGCAGCTACTCCTCGATTAGCGGAACCTACGAGCAGTACTTC
CDR3 protein: CASSYSSISGTYEQYF

clone size: .
V gene: TRBV19
D gene: TRBD2
J gene: TRBJ2-7
CDR3 DNA: TGTGCCAGTAGTACGGGACTAGCGGGGTACGAGCAGTACTTC
CDR3 protein: CASSTGLAGYEQYF

clone size: .
V gene: TRBV6-5
D gene: .
J gene: TRBJ2-3
CDR3 DNA: TGTGCTTTGGGCAGGGGAGGGACAGATACGCAGTATTTT
CDR3 protein: CALGRGGTDTQYF

clone size: .
V gene: TRBV19
D gene: .
J gene: TRBJ2-2
CDR3 DNA: TGTGCCAGTAGTACAACGGGACAAACCGGGGAGCTGTTTTTT
CDR3 protein: CASSTTGQTGELFF

clone size: once
V gene: TRBV6-5
D gene: .
J gene: TRBJ2-7
CDR3 DNA: TGTGCCAGCAGTTACTCAGTAGCCCCCTACGAGCAGTACTTC
CDR3 protein: CASSYSVAPYEQYF

clone size: once
V gene: TRBV7-2
D gene: TRBD1
J gene: TRBJ2-1
CDR3 DNA: TGTGCCAGCAGCCCGAGACAGGGGGACTACAATGAGCAGTTCTTC
CDR3 protein: CASSPRQGDYNEQFF

clone size: few
V gene: TRBV2
D gene: .
J gene: TRBJ1-2
CDR3 DNA: TGTGCCAGCAGTGTTAGGGGCTTCGGCGTTAATGGCTACACCTTC
CDR3 protein: CASSVRGFGVNGYTF

clone size: .
V gene: TRBV20-1
D gene: .
J gene: TRBJ1-1
CDR3 DNA: TGCAGTGCTCCCGAAGCTTTCTTT
CDR3 protein: CSAPEAFF

clone size: .
V gene: TRBV2
D gene: .
J gene: TRBJ1-5
CDR3 DNA: TGTGCCAGCAGTGAAATGTGGGAGGAGCAGCCCCAGCATTTT
CDR3 protein: CASSEMWEEQPQHF

clone size: .
V gene: TRBV19
D gene: TRBD1
J gene: TRBJ2-1
CDR3 DNA: TGTGCCAGTAGTGTTTCGGGACAGGGTTTCAATGAGCAGTTCTTC
CDR3 protein: CASSVSGQGFNEQFF

clone size: .
V gene: TRBV5-1
D gene: TRBD2
J gene: TRBJ2-3
CDR3 DNA: TGCGCCAGCAGCCTCCCGAGGCTAGCGGGAGTCGCAGATACGCAGTATTTT
CDR3 protein: CASSLPRLAGVADTQYF

clone size: .
V gene: TRBV6-6
D gene: .
J gene: TRBJ2-7
CDR3 DNA: TGTGCCAGCAGTTACTCGAGGGTGAAAGGCGAGCAGTACTTC
CDR3 protein: CASSYSRVKGEQYF

clone size: .
V gene: TRBV7-2
D gene: .
J gene: TRBJ1-6
CDR3 DNA: TGTGCCAGCAGCCTCGGCGTTTCCGGGAGCCGACCCCTCCACTTT
CDR3 protein: CASSLGVSGSRPLHF

clone size: .
V gene: TRBV6-5
D gene: .
J gene: TRBJ1-2
CDR3 DNA: TGTGCCAGCAGTTACTCGAGGGTGTCTAACTATGGCTACACCTTC
CDR3 protein: CASSYSRVSNYGYTF

clone size: .
V gene: TRBV30
D gene: .
J gene: TRBJ1-1
CDR3 DNA: TGTGCCTACCAAAGGGTGAACACTGAAGCTTTCTTT
CDR3 protein: CAYQRVNTEAFF

clone size: .
V gene: TRBV2
D gene: TRBD1
J gene: TRBJ2-7
CDR3 DNA: TGTGCCAGCAGTGATCTAATAGACAGGGGGCGGGACGAGCAGTACTTC
CDR3 protein: CASSDLIDRGRDEQYF

clone size: .
V gene: TRBV27
D gene: .
J gene: TRBJ2-1
CDR3 DNA: TGTGCCAGCAGTTCCCCCCGGGACCGAGCGTATGAGCAGTTCTTC
CDR3 protein: CASSSPRDRAYEQFF

clone size: .
V gene: TRBV28
D gene: .
J gene: TRBJ2-7
CDR3 DNA: TGTGCCAGCAGTCTCTCGTACCCGGTGGCAGGAAGGGTGGATCCCGAGCAGTACTTC
CDR3 protein: CASSLSYPVAGRVDPEQYF

clone size: .
V gene: TRBV5-6
D gene: .
J gene: TRBJ1-1
CDR3 DNA: TGTGCCAGCAGCTTGGATTTAGGGGTGAGCACTGAAGCTTTCTTT
CDR3 protein: CASSLDLGVSTEAFF

clone size: .
V gene: TRBV19
D gene: .
J gene: TRBJ2-7
CDR3 DNA: TGTGCCAGTAGTACGAGGGGTGAGCAGTACTTC
CDR3 protein: CASSTRGEQYF

clone size: .
V gene: TRBV6-1
D gene: .
J gene: TRBJ1-2
CDR3 DNA: TGTGCCAGTAATCCGGACACGCGCTATGGCTACACCTTC
CDR3 protein: CASNPDTRYGYTF

clone size: once
V gene: TRBV28
D gene: .
J gene: TRBJ2-4
CDR3 DNA: TGTGCCAGCAGCTCCCCGGGAGTGAACATTCAGTACTTC
CDR3 protein: CASSSPGVNIQYF

clone size: .
V gene: TRBV28
D gene: .
J gene: TRBJ1-1
CDR3 DNA: TGTGCCAGCAGTTGGCTCCTGCTGCAGGGTAACACTGAAGCTTTCTTT
CDR3 protein: CASSWLLLQGNTEAFF

clone size: .
V gene: TRBV11-1
D gene: .
J gene: TRBJ2-3
CDR3 DNA: TGTGCCAGCAGCTCCCGACCGATACAAGGTCAGGATACGCAGTATTTT
CDR3 protein: CASSSRPIQGQDTQYF

clone size: .
V gene: TRBV7-9
D gene: TRBD2
J gene: TRBJ2-7
CDR3 DNA: TGTGCCAGCAGCCCTGAGACTAGCGGGGTTTACGAGCAGTACTTC
CDR3 protein: CASSPETSGVYEQYF

clone size: .
V gene: TRBV6-4
D gene: .
J gene: TRBJ2-1
CDR3 DNA: TGTGCCAGCAGTGACTCGGCGGGGTCCTACAATGAGCAGTTCTTC
CDR3 protein: CASSDSAGSYNEQFF

clone size: .
V gene: TRBV6-5
D gene: TRBD1
J gene: TRBJ2-4
CDR3 DNA: TGTGCCAGCAGTTACTCGGCCGGACAGGGAAACATTCAGTACTTC
CDR3 protein: CASSYSAGQGNIQYF

clone size: .
V gene: TRBV6-6
D gene: .
J gene: TRBJ1-1
CDR3 DNA: TGTGCCAGCAGTCTCGTGGGGCAGCAAGATGAAGCTTTCTTT
CDR3 protein: CASSLVGQQDEAFF

clone size: .
V gene: TRBV27
D gene: .
J gene: TRBJ1-2
CDR3 DNA: TGTGCCAGCAGTTTACTAGGGGGGTTATACTACACCTTC
CDR3 protein: CASSLLGGLYYTF

clone size: .
V gene: TRBV7-9
D gene: .
J gene: TRBJ1-5
CDR3 DNA: TGTGCCAGCACCCAAGAGGGTAATCAGCCCCAGCATTTT
CDR3 protein: CASTQEGNQPQHF

clone size: once
V gene: TRBV10-3
D gene: .
J gene: TRBJ2-7
CDR3 DNA: TGTGCCATCAGTGAGTCGATCGCAGCCTCCTACGAGCAGTACTTC
CDR3 protein: CAISESIAASYEQYF

clone size: .
V gene: TRBV2
D gene: .
J gene: TRBJ1-1
CDR3 DNA: TGTGCCAGCAGTGTAGGGACGGTTGAAGCTTTCTTT
CDR3 protein: CASSVGTVEAFF

clone size: once
V gene: TRBV6-4
D gene: TRBD1
J gene: TRBJ2-6
CDR3 DNA: TGTGCCAGCAGCCCGACAGGGGAGGCCAACGTCCTGACTTTC
CDR3 protein: CASSPTGEANVLTF

clone size: .
V gene: TRBV5-1
D gene: TRBD1
J gene: TRBJ2-3
CDR3 DNA: TGCGCCAGCAGCTTAGCCGGGACAGGGACAGATACGCAGTATTTT
CDR3 protein: CASSLAGTGTDTQYF

clone size: .
V gene: TRBV25-1
D gene: .
J gene: TRBJ2-2
CDR3 DNA: TGTGCCAGCAGAGAGGTGAACACCGGGGAGCTGTTTTTT
CDR3 protein: CASREVNTGELFF

clone size: .
V gene: TRBV6-1
D gene: .
J gene: TRBJ1-2
CDR3 DNA: TGTGCCAGCAGTGAAGCGAAGGGGCCGATTGGCTACACCTTC
CDR3 protein: CASSEAKGPIGYTF

clone size: once
V gene: TRBV27
D gene: .
J gene: TRBJ1-5
CDR3 DNA: TGTGCCAGCAGTTTATGGTACGACAGTCGCCAGCATTTT
CDR3 protein: CASSLWYDSRQHF

clone size: .
V gene: TRBV30
D gene: TRBD1
J gene: TRBJ2-7
CDR3 DNA: TGTGCCTGGAGTGAGGGGGCGGTAACCTACGAGCAGTACTTC
CDR3 protein: CAWSEGAVTYEQYF

clone size: .
V gene: TRBV5-6
D gene: .
J gene: TRBJ2-7
CDR3 DNA: TGTGCCAGCAGCCTATACAAACTGACAGTTTCGGGCGAGCAGTACTTC
CDR3 protein: CASSLYKLTVSGEQYF

clone size: .
V gene: TRBV6-5
D gene: .
J gene: TRBJ1-2
CDR3 DNA: TGTGCCAGCAGTTACCAGGGTGGGAGCCATGGCTACACCTTC
CDR3 protein: CASSYQGGSHGYTF

clone size: .
V gene: TRBV4-2
D gene: .
J gene: TRBJ2-2
CDR3 DNA: TGTGCCAGCAGACGCGGGACTAACACCGGGGAGCTGTTTTTT
CDR3 protein: CASRRGTNTGELFF

clone size: .
V gene: TRBV5-6
D gene: .
J gene: TRBJ2-4
CDR3 DNA: TGTGCCAGCAGCTTGCAGGGGATAGAAGCCAAAAACATTCAGTACTTC
CDR3 protein: CASSLQGIEAKNIQYF

clone size: .
V gene: TRBV30
D gene: TRBD2
J gene: TRBJ2-3
CDR3 DNA: TGTGCCTGGAGCCATACCCCCCCCGGGACTAGCCTGCCAGATACGCAGTATTTT
CDR3 protein: CAWSHTPPGTSLPDTQYF

clone size: .
V gene: TRBV6-5
D gene: TRBD2
J gene: TRBJ2-5
CDR3 DNA: TGTGCCAGCAGTTACTGGCTAGCGGGACCTCAAGAGACCCAGTACTTC
CDR3 protein: CASSYWLAGPQETQYF

clone size: once
V gene: TRBV14
D gene: TRBD2
J gene: TRBJ2-1
CDR3 DNA: TGTGCCAGCAGTCTTGAGCGGGGGGTTAACCCTTTCTCCTACAATGAGCAGTTCTTC
CDR3 protein: CASSLERGVNPFSYNEQFF

clone size: .
V gene: TRBV28
D gene: .
J gene: TRBJ1-5
CDR3 DNA: TGTGCCAGCAGTTTTCAAGGGAATCAGCCCCAGCATTTT
CDR3 protein: CASSFQGNQPQHF

clone size: .
V gene: TRBV20-1
D gene: .
J gene: TRBJ2-7
CDR3 DNA: TGCAGTGCTCTACAGGGCTACGAGCAGTACTTC
CDR3 protein: CSALQGYEQYF

clone size: .
V gene: TRBV7-8
D gene: .
J gene: TRBJ2-7
CDR3 DNA: TGTGCCAGCACCTACGGTCGGGGAGCCTACGAGCAGTACTTC
CDR3 protein: CASTYGRGAYEQYF

clone size: .
V gene: TRBV2
D gene: TRBD2
J gene: TRBJ2-5
CDR3 DNA: TGTGCCAGCAGTGAAGCGAGGGGAATAGCGGGGTGGGGAGAGACCCAGTACTTC
CDR3 protein: CASSEARGIAGWGETQYF

clone size: .
V gene: TRBV9
D gene: .
J gene: TRBJ2-1
CDR3 DNA: TGTGCCAGCAGCCTTGGTCAGCCCGAGGATAAGCAGTTCTTC
CDR3 protein: CASSLGQPEDKQFF

clone size: .
V gene: TRBV28
D gene: TRBD2
J gene: TRBJ2-1
CDR3 DNA: TGTGCCAGCAGTTTGGGAACTAGCGGAGCCGTTATAAATGAGCAGTTCTTC
CDR3 protein: CASSLGTSGAVINEQFF

clone size: .
V gene: TRBV19
D gene: TRBD2
J gene: TRBJ2-1
CDR3 DNA: TGTGCCAGTAGCCAGACTAGCGGGGACTACAATGAGCAGTTCTTC
CDR3 protein: CASSQTSGDYNEQFF

clone size: .
V gene: TRBV7-6
D gene: TRBD1
J gene: TRBJ1-5
CDR3 DNA: TGTGCCAGCAGCACCGGGACAGGGAACCAGCCCCAGCATTTT
CDR3 protein: CASSTGTGNQPQHF